These T cell receptor beta chains were read from a single sample in a study of identifying expanded T cells in peripheral blood. The table came from immunoSEQ multiplex PCR; TCRdb's copy has only in-frame clones and leaves some out. The sample contains 100,000 or so clones, about 91% of which appear only once. Sequencing input: blood. The receptor source for this set is a person between 18 and 75 years old in good health. Each CDR3 is given with its conserved first and last residue. A D gene is named only where the DNA matches it firmly. Clone size is given for some rows only: seen once, a few or many times, or a class if the clone is expanded.

J: TRBJ1-2; D: .; size: once; V: TRBV6-6; CDR3: CASSSQRSYTF; DNA: TGTGCCAGCAGTTCACAAAGGAGCTACACCTTC
J: TRBJ2-7; D: .; size: few; V: TRBV11-2; CDR3: CASSRPGRGGYEQYF; DNA: TGTGCCAGCAGCCGCCCGGGCAGGGGCGGGTACGAGCAGTACTTC
J: TRBJ2-2; D: .; size: few; V: TRBV11-2; CDR3: CASSLRVTGELFF; DNA: TGTGCCAGCAGCTTACGGGTAACCGGGGAGCTGTTTTTT
J: TRBJ1-6; D: .; size: .; V: TRBV30; CDR3: CAWNGGGTNSPLHF; DNA: TGTGCCTGGAATGGTGGGGGGACGAATTCACCCCTCCACTTT
J: TRBJ1-5; D: TRBD1; size: .; V: TRBV5-8; CDR3: CASSYPGQGSLGNQPQHF; DNA: TGTGCCAGCAGCTATCCGGGACAGGGGTCGTTGGGCAATCAGCCCCAGCATTTT
J: TRBJ2-3; D: TRBD2; size: .; V: TRBV4-2; CDR3: CTSSQDWRTSGGTDTQYF; DNA: TGTACCAGCAGCCAAGATTGGAGGACTAGCGGGGGAACAGATACGCAGTATTTT
J: TRBJ2-1; D: .; size: .; V: TRBV19; CDR3: CASSIEQGNEQFF; DNA: TGTGCCAGTAGTATAGAACAGGGCAATGAGCAGTTCTTC
J: TRBJ2-6; D: .; size: .; V: TRBV5-6; CDR3: CASRLQGTSGANVLTF; DNA: TGTGCCAGCAGATTACAGGGCACCTCTGGGGCCAACGTCCTGACTTTC
J: TRBJ2-7; D: .; size: .; V: TRBV5-1; CDR3: CASRSGYEQYF; DNA: TGCGCCAGCAGATCGGGCTACGAGCAGTACTTC
J: TRBJ1-4; D: .; size: .; V: TRBV28; CDR3: CASSSGRNEKLFF; DNA: TGTGCCAGCAGTTCCGGCAGGAATGAAAAACTGTTTTTT
J: TRBJ2-5; D: TRBD2; size: .; V: TRBV5-1; CDR3: CASSSGSRETQYF; DNA: TGCGCCAGCAGTAGCGGGAGTAGGGAGACCCAGTACTTC
J: TRBJ2-7; D: .; size: few; V: TRBV13; CDR3: CASSLVPSGRVDEQYF; DNA: TGTGCCAGCAGCTTAGTGCCCTCCGGCAGGGTAGACGAGCAGTACTTC
J: TRBJ1-3; D: .; size: once; V: TRBV5-1; CDR3: CASSLGTLGNTIYF; DNA: TGCGCCAGCAGCTTGGGGACGCTAGGAAACACCATATATTTT
J: TRBJ1-1; D: .; size: .; V: TRBV19; CDR3: CASSQQWRGTEAFF; DNA: TGTGCCAGTAGCCAACAATGGCGGGGCACTGAAGCTTTCTTT
J: TRBJ2-5; D: .; size: .; V: TRBV21-1; CDR3: CASSKGVGQLQETQYF; DNA: TGTGCCAGCAGCAAAGGCGTCGGACAGCTTCAAGAGACCCAGTACTTC
J: TRBJ2-2; D: .; size: .; V: TRBV18; CDR3: CASSGYFDTGELFF; DNA: TGTGCCAGCTCCGGCTACTTCGACACCGGGGAGCTGTTTTTT
J: TRBJ1-1; D: TRBD1; size: .; V: TRBV5-1; CDR3: CASSRQGSQIGNTEAFF; DNA: TGCGCCAGCAGCCGACAGGGTTCACAGATTGGGAACACTGAAGCTTTCTTT
J: TRBJ2-7; D: TRBD1; size: .; V: TRBV28; CDR3: CASSPRTGAYEQYF; DNA: TGTGCCAGCAGTCCGCGGACAGGGGCCTACGAGCAGTACTTC
J: TRBJ1-5; D: .; size: once; V: TRBV4-3; CDR3: CASSQDLQGNQPQHF; DNA: TGCGCCAGCAGCCAAGATCTTCAAGGCAATCAGCCCCAGCATTTT
J: TRBJ2-3; D: TRBD1; size: .; V: TRBV7-6; CDR3: CASSSERTGGGTDTQYF; DNA: TGTGCCAGCAGCTCCGAGAGGACAGGGGGCGGCACAGATACGCAGTATTTT
J: TRBJ2-7; D: TRBD1; size: .; V: TRBV7-3; CDR3: CASSSLQGSSYEQYF; DNA: TGTGCCAGCAGCTCTTTACAGGGGAGCTCCTACGAGCAGTACTTC
J: TRBJ2-3; D: TRBD2; size: .; V: TRBV19; CDR3: CASSPRRSGGTDTQYF; DNA: TGTGCCAGTAGTCCCCGGAGAAGCGGGGGCACAGATACGCAGTATTTT
J: TRBJ1-1; D: .; size: .; V: TRBV18; CDR3: CASSPALGGGEAFF; DNA: TGTGCCAGCTCTCCAGCGCTGGGGGGAGGTGAAGCTTTCTTT
J: TRBJ2-7; D: .; size: .; V: TRBV2; CDR3: CASNFQESYEQYF; DNA: TGTGCCAGCAATTTTCAGGAGAGTTACGAGCAGTACTTC
J: TRBJ2-7; D: .; size: .; V: TRBV28; CDR3: CASSESYEQYF; DNA: TGTGCCAGCAGCGAATCCTACGAGCAGTACTTC
J: TRBJ2-1; D: TRBD1; size: .; V: TRBV11-2; CDR3: CASSLEDRGDEQFF; DNA: TGTGCCAGCAGCTTAGAGGACAGGGGGGATGAGCAGTTCTTC
J: TRBJ2-7; D: .; size: .; V: TRBV30; CDR3: CAWSTDASSYEQYF; DNA: TGTGCCTGGAGTACCGACGCGAGCTCCTACGAGCAGTACTTC
J: TRBJ2-7; D: TRBD1; size: .; V: TRBV11-2; CDR3: CASSLVGPGQGAYEQYF; DNA: TGTGCCAGCAGCTTAGTGGGGCCGGGACAGGGCGCCTACGAGCAGTACTTC
J: TRBJ2-2; D: .; size: .; V: TRBV5-1; CDR3: CASYRQLANTGELFF; DNA: TGCGCCAGCTATCGACAGTTGGCCAACACCGGGGAGCTGTTTTTT
J: TRBJ1-1; D: .; size: .; V: TRBV4-1; CDR3: CASSQEAGYVAFF; DNA: TGCGCCAGCAGCCAAGAGGCAGGGTACGTAGCTTTCTTT
J: TRBJ2-5; D: TRBD1; size: .; V: TRBV29-1; CDR3: CSVLGTGGGETQYF; DNA: TGCAGCGTCTTAGGGACAGGGGGTGGAGAGACCCAGTACTTC
J: TRBJ1-6; D: TRBD1; size: few; V: TRBV30; CDR3: CAWSGTGPKGALHF; DNA: TGTGCCTGGAGTGGGACAGGCCCTAAGGGGGCCCTCCACTTT
J: TRBJ1-1; D: .; size: .; V: TRBV2; CDR3: CASSGLTGNTEAFF; DNA: TGTGCCAGCAGTGGACTCACAGGGAACACTGAAGCTTTCTTT
J: TRBJ2-4; D: TRBD2; size: .; V: TRBV5-1; CDR3: CASSSVSGRTKNIQYF; DNA: TGCGCCAGCAGCAGCGTTAGCGGGAGAACCAAAAACATTCAGTACTTC
J: TRBJ2-7; D: .; size: .; V: TRBV19; CDR3: CASSIRRDPYEQYF; DNA: TGTGCCAGTAGTATAAGGAGGGACCCCTACGAGCAGTACTTC
J: TRBJ2-7; D: TRBD1; size: .; V: TRBV7-7; CDR3: CASSPTGQGSAEQYF; DNA: TGTGCCAGCAGCCCAACGGGACAGGGGTCAGCCGAGCAGTACTTC
J: TRBJ2-7; D: TRBD1; size: .; V: TRBV7-2; CDR3: CASTGQGLYEQYF; DNA: TGTGCCAGCACCGGACAGGGGTTGTACGAGCAGTACTTC
J: TRBJ2-1; D: .; size: .; V: TRBV5-1; CDR3: CASSLDGSSYNEQFF; DNA: TGCGCCAGCAGCTTGGATGGAAGCTCCTACAATGAGCAGTTCTTC
J: TRBJ2-7; D: TRBD1; size: .; V: TRBV6-5; CDR3: CASSYWTGGSHEQYF; DNA: TGTGCCAGCAGCTACTGGACAGGGGGATCCCACGAGCAGTACTTC